The 5 T cell receptor beta chains in this list originate from one sample, sequenced in a study of cytomegalovirus exposure and HLA in healthy donors. 13 Jbeta primers and 60 Vbeta primers were used for the PCR. Some clones are missing from TCRdb's copy, which holds only in-frame ones; the method was immunoSEQ multiplex PCR. This sample's table has under 60,000 clones. Sequencing input: PBMCs. These receptors were obtained from a woman aged 30 to 39 in good health and CMV-seropositive.

The chain joins TRBV30 to TRBJ1-1; D remains ambiguous. This CDR3 spans 13 amino acids. The ends were cut back, 6 bases at V and 5 bases at J, with 16 bases in the middle. Germline-derived CDR1 and CDR2 are GTSNPN and SVGIG (reference sequence). The CDR3 DNA sequence: TGTGCCTGCCGGGAACTCAGGAGGACTGAAGCTTTCTTT. Encoded protein: CACRELRRTEAFF.

This chain joins TRBV18 and TRBJ2-7; possibly TRBD1 for D (6 bases). Germline V lookup: CDR1 KGHSH, CDR2 LQKENI. The V and J ends lost 0 bases and 5 bases respectively, with 14 bases between them. This CDR3 spans 15 amino acids. CDR3 protein: CASSPPATGFDEQYF. DNA of the CDR3: TGTGCCAGCTCACCACCGGCTACAGGGTTTGACGAGCAGTACTTC.

The rearrangement uses TRBV5-6 and TRBJ1-1; D unresolved. This CDR3 region has 16 residues. From germline, CDR1 is SGHDT and CDR2 YYEEEE. Trimming removed 0 bases from V and 0 bases from J, with 12 bases in between. As DNA, the CDR3 is TGTGCCAGCAGCTTGGTTGTCTCGGGTATGAACACTGAAGCTTTCTTT. This codes for CASSLVVSGMNTEAFF.

The rearrangement links TRBV30 to TRBJ2-1; 10 positions match TRBD2. The CDR3 is 14 residues long. V shed 4 bases and J 7 bases; nucleotides not matched to a gene: 7. From germline, CDR1 is GTSNPN and CDR2 SVGIG (reference sequence). CDR3 in DNA: TGTGCCTGGATACGACTAGCGGGTATAAATGAGCAGTTCTTC. Encoded protein: CAWIRLAGINEQFF.

J is TRBJ2-3 and V is TRBV11-2, with 10 bases identical to TRBD1. This CDR3 is 15 amino acids long. Germline CDR1 reads SGHAT; CDR2 reads FQNNGV. V gave up 3 bases and J gave up 3 bases; unmatched junction bases: 3. CDR3 coding DNA: TGTGCCAGCAGCTTGACAGGGGGCACGACAGATACGCAGTATTTT. It encodes CASSLTGGTTDTQYF.